This T cell receptor beta chain was documented in a study of blood T cell repertoires in COVID-19. Across the whole study: In each case, the material was cDNA or gDNA derived from T cells, B-cell-depleted T cells, or PBMCs.

Clones were sequenced by immunoSEQ multiplex PCR, and TCRdb holds only the in-frame ones, with some missing. Here the sample spans about 150,000 clones, around 89% being singletons. The CDR3 is made up of 15 amino acids. With V trimmed by 6 bases and J by 3 bases, 10 bases remained unmatched. CDR1 MNHEY and CDR2 SVGAGI come from the germline V gene. This chain joins TRBV6-5 and TRBJ2-5, with 7 nucleotides matching TRBD2. This clonotype was sampled from a man aged 55-75 years with acute or convalescent COVID-19. Sequenced input: peripheral blood. Written as DNA, the CDR3 is TGTGCCAGCAGGGGTACTAGCGTCGGAAAAGAGACCCAGTACTTC. This sequence encodes CASRGTSVGKETQYF.